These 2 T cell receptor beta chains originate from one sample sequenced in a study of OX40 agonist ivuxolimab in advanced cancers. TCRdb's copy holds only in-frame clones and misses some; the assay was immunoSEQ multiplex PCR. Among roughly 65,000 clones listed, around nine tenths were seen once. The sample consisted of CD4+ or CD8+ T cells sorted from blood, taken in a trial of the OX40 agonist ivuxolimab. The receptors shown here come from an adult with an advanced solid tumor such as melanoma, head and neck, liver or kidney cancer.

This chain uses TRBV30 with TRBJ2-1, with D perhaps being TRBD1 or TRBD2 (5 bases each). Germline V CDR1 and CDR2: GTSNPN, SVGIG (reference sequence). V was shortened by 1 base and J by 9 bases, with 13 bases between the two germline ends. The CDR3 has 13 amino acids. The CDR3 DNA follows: TGTGCCTGGAGTGCTCAGTCAGGGAGTGAGCAGTTCTTC. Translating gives CAWSAQSGSEQFF.

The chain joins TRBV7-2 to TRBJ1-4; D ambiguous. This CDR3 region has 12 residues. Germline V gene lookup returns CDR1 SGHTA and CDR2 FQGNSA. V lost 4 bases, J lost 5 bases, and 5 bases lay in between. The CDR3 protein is CASSYPNEKLFF. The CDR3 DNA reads TGTGCCAGCAGCTACCCGAATGAAAAACTGTTTTTT.